The 5 T cell receptor beta chains below all came from one sample that was sequenced in a study of blood T cell repertoires in COVID-19. Some clones are missing from TCRdb's copy, which holds only in-frame ones; the method was immunoSEQ multiplex PCR. The table includes 120,000 to 150,000 clones, roughly nine tenths detected once. Source material: PBMCs or T cells enriched from blood (not recorded which). These receptors were obtained from a middle-aged woman who had been exposed to COVID-19.

The sample holds a few counts of this clone. J is TRBJ1-1 and V is TRBV7-9; D unresolved. The V end lost 5 bases, the J end lost 3 bases, and 10 bases lay between the germline ends. Per germline, CDR1 SEHNR and CDR2 FQNEAQ (reference sequence). The CDR3 totals 13 residues. CDR3 sequence: CASSRTDYTEAFF. As DNA, the CDR3 is TGTGCCAGCAGCCGGACGGACTACACTGAAGCTTTCTTT.

The chain employs TRBV7-9 and TRBJ1-2; a possible D gene is TRBD1 (5 bases). Germline V gene lookup returns CDR1 SEHNR and CDR2 FQNEAQ (reference sequence). V was pared by 5 bases and J by 3 bases, with 19 bases between. The CDR3 is made up of 16 amino acids. The CDR3 DNA reads as TGTGCCAGCAGCCCCCCCCGTGGGGCCCTGCACTATGGCTACACCTTC. As protein: CASSPPRGALHYGYTF.

The chain uses TRBV7-2 and TRBJ1-2; TRBD1 aligns across 7 bases. Germline V gene sequence: CDR1 SGHTA, CDR2 FQGNSA. Losses at the gene ends were 5 bases for V and 4 bases for J; bases not matched to a gene: 10. CDR3 length: 15 residues. The CDR3 is CASSGGMTGTYGYTF. The CDR3 coding sequence is TGTGCCAGCAGCGGAGGTATGACAGGGACCTATGGCTACACCTTC.

The chain carries TRBV9 and TRBJ1-1, with D maybe TRBD1 (5 bases). Germline-derived CDR1 and CDR2 are SGDLS and YYNGEE. CDR3 length: 14 amino acids. Trimming removed 4 bases from V and 1 base from J, with 11 bases in between. The CDR3 region is CASSRMTANTEAFF. The CDR3 DNA reads TGTGCCAGCAGCCGTATGACAGCGAACACTGAAGCTTTCTTT.

This chain connects TRBV28 to TRBJ1-1; a weak D match, TRBD1 (6 bases). V was pared by 7 bases and J by 1 base, with 13 bases between. Germline values: CDR1 MDHEN, CDR2 SYDVKM. CDR3 length equals 14 residues. The CDR3 DNA sequence: TGTGCCAGCATGGTTTTGGGGGCGAACACTGAAGCTTTCTTT. It codes for CASMVLGANTEAFF.